One T cell receptor beta chain is described in this entry. This clone was detected once. It lacks a known antigen. The record has no base qualities; no much larger clone is one base away. The CDR3 sequence holds 15 residues, the cysteine and phenylalanine included. The CDR3 DNA has 45 bases and is translated from base 1. Clipping removes 0 bases from V and 6 bases from J, with 7 as the unmatched junction base count. CDR1 SGHDT and CDR2 YYEEEE were looked up in the germline V gene. These data originate in a study of PD-1 blockade in classical Hodgkin lymphoma (dated by TCRdb to about 2020). Background for the entire study: Nivolumab dosing was 3 mg/kg intravenously every 2 weeks, continuing until either disease progression or unacceptable toxicity. The study used CyTOF and TCR beta sequencing to define a peripheral blood immune signature of response to PD-1 blockade in classical Hodgkin lymphoma. Study-wide findings and limitations: Lower diversity was observed in patients in whom nivolumab was started less than 1 year after ASCT, and these patients were excluded from later analyses so that confounding by immune reconstitution would be avoided. Trial patients with a complete response had baseline diversity similar to that of newly diagnosed patients, while partial responders and progressors had significantly lower diversity. Newly diagnosed patients were reported to have lower baseline TCR diversity than healthy donors, and relapsed/refractory patients were reported to have lower baseline TCR diversity still. The study was limited to a single clinical trial cohort, and causes of repertoire differences, possibly disease activity or prior therapy, remained undefined. A significant rise by C4D1 was seen in CD4+ but not CD8+ TCR diversity (p=0.0027 vs p=0.16), with the rise being most apparent in complete responders (p=0.02).

The Qiagen DNeasy kit was used to extract genomic DNA both from unsorted PBMCs and from the negatively selected CD4+ and CD8+ fractions. Amplification of TCR beta CDR3 regions was done by immunoSEQ multiplex PCR with primers that anneal to V and J segments. A synthetic immune receptor repertoire was used to minimize amplification bias, and remaining bias was computationally removed after sequencing. The original pipeline was this. Repertoire diversity was quantified as the Shannon entropy index using custom Python scripts. Unsorted, CD4+ and CD8+ repertoires were examined separately, except in combined analyses, for which CD4+ and CD8+ sequences were merged in silico. Clonal expansion was defined as at least a 2-fold frequency increase after treatment relative to C1D1, with a pseudocount of 0.5 for undetected baseline clones. Singleton clones were defined as clones with 0 or 1 copy at C1D1, and non-singleton clones were defined as clones with 2 or more copies. Clones expanded in unsorted samples were assigned a CD4+, CD8+ or unknown annotation through matching of protein sequences in sorted samples from the same patient. Wilcoxon tests on paired samples were used to test diversity changes from C1D1 to C4D1. TCRdb retrieved this table from immuneACCESS and kept in-frame rearrangements only. Not all clones are present; in checked studies, unresolved V genes account for under half, and no reason is known for the remainder. V, J and clone size were drawn from that table, and D and trimming were deduced from the DNA. This sample has under 25,000 clones in its table, and roughly four fifths of those were observed once. Around a fifth of the sample goes to the ten largest clones.

This sample's time point label indicates: cycle 4 day 1 (C4D1), after more than five weeks of nivolumab. All trial patients had relapsed after autologous stem cell transplantation, with cohorts A, B and C differing in prior brentuximab vedotin exposure. The trial cohort included some 53 patients with relapsed/refractory classical Hodgkin lymphoma, and each patient had a best overall response of complete response, partial response or progressive disease. Single-agent nivolumab was administered to trial patients in the multi-cohort phase II CheckMate 205 trial. An independent review committee assessed best overall response by applying the 2007 International Working Group response criteria. Trial PBMCs were collected immediately before nivolumab initiation (C1D1) and during therapy at cycle 2 day 1 and cycle 4 day 1. Peripheral blood was collected in 8 mL Vacutainer Cell Preparation Tubes, from which PBMCs were isolated by centrifugation and then cryopreserved.

The material was peripheral blood mononuclear cells (PBMCs), obtained before the fourth cycle of nivolumab. This clonotype was sampled from a human donor with classical Hodgkin lymphoma. The chain uses TRBV5-6 and TRBJ2-7; the central 9 bases match TRBD1. The bases read TGTGCCAGCAGCTTGGCCTTTGGGACAGGGACCGAGCAGTACTTC. Translated, it gives CASSLAFGTGTEQYF.